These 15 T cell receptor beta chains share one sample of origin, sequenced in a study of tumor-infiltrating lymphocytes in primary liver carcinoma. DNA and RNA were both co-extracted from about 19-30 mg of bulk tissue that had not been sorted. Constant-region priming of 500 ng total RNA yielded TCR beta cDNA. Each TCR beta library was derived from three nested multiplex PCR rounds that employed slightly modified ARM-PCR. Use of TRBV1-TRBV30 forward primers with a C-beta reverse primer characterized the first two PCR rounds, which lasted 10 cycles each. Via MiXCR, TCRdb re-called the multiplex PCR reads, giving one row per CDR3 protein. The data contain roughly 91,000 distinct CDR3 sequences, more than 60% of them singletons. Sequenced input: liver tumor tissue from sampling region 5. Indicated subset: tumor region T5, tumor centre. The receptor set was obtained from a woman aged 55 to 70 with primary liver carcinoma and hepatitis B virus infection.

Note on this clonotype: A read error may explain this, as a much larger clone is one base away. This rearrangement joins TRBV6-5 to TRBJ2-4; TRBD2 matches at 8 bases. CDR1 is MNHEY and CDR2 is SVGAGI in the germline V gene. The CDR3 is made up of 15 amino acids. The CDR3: CANSPIGTSKNIQYF. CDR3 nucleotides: TGTGCCAACAGTCCGATCGGGACTAGCAAAAACATTCAGTACTTC.

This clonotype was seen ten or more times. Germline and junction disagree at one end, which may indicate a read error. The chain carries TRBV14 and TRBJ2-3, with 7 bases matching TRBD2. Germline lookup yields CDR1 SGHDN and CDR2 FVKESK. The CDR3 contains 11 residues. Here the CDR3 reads CASSQVCGRGF. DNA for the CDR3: TGTGCCAGCAGCCAAGTTTGCGGGAGAGGTTTT.

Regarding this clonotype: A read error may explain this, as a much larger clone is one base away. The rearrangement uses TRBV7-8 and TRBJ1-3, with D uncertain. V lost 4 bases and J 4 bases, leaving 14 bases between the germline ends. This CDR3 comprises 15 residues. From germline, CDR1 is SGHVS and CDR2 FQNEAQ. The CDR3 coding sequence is TGTGCCAGCAGCTCCACCACAAGTGAGGGAAACACCATATATTTT. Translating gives CASSSTTSEGNTIYF.

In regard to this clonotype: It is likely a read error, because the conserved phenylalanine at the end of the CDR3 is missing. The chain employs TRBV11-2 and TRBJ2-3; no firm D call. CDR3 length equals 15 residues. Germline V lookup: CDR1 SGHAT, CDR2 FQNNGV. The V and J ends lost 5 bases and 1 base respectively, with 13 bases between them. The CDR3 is CASSPLTRGTDTQYL. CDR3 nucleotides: TGTGCCAGCAGCCCCCTGACACGGGGCACAGATACGCAGTATCTT.

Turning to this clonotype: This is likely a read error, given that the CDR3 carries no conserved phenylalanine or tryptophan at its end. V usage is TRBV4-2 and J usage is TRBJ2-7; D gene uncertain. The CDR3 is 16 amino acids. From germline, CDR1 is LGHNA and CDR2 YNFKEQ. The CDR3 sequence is CARSQSGSASSYEQYL. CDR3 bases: TGTGCCAGGAGCCAAAGTGGCAGCGCGAGCTCCTACGAGCAGTACTTA.

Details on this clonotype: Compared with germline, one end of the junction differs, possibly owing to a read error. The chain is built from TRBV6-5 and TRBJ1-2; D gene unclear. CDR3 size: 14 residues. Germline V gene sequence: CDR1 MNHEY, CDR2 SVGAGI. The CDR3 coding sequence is TGCGCCGGAAGGGCGGACCCTCCTTTGGATGGCTACACCTTC. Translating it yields CAGRADPPLDGYTF.

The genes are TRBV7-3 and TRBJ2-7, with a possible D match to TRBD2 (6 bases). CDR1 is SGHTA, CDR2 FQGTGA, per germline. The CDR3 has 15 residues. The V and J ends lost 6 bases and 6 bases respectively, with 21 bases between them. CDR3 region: CASSPGLTPLIEQYF. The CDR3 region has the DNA TGTGCCAGCAGTCCTGGACTAACCCCCTTGATCGAGCAGTACTTC. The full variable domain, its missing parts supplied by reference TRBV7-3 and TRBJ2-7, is GAGVSQTPSNKVTEKGKYVELRCDPISGHTALYWYRQSLGQGPEFLIYFQGTGAADDSGLPNDRFFAVRPEGSVSTLKIQRTERGDSAVYLCASSPGLTPLIEQYFGPGTRLTVT.

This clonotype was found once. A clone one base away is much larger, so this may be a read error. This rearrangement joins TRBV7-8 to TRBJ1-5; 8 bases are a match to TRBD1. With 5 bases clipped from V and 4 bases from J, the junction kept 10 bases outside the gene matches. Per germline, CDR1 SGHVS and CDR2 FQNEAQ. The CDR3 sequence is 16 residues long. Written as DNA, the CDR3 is TGTGCCAGCAGCAAGCAGGGGGCGAACCGTAATCAGCCCCAGCATTTT. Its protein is CASSKQGANRNQPQHF. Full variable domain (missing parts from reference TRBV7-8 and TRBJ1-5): GAGVSQSPRYKVAKRGQDVALRCDPISGHVSLFWYQQALGQGPEFLTYFQNEAQLDKSGLPSDRFFAERPEGSVSTLKIQRTQQEDSAVYLCASSKQGANRNQPQHFGDGTRLSIL.

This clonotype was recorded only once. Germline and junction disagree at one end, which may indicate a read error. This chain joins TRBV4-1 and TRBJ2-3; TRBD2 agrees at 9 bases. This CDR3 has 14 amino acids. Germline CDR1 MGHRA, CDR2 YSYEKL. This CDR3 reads CASNPAGGSDTRYF. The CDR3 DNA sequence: TGCGCCAGCAATCCAGCGGGAGGTTCAGATACGCGGTATTTT.

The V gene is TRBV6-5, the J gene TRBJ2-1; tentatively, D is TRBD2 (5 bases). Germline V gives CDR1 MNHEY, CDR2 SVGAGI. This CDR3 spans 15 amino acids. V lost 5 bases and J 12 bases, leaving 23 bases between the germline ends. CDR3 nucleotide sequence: TGTGCCAGCAGTCCAAAATGGATAGACTACAATCGGCAGTTCTTC. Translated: CASSPKWIDYNRQFF.

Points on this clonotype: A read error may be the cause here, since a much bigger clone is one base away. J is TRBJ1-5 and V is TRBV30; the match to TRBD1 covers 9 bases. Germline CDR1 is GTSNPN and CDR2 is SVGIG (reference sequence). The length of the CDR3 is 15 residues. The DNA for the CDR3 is TGTGCCTGGAGCCCGACAGGGGGTAGCAATCAGCCCCGGCATTTT. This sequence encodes CAWSPTGGSNQPRHF. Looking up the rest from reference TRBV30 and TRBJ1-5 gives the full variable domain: SQTIHQWPATLVQPVGSPLSLECTVEGTSNPNLYWYRQAAGRGLQLLFYSVGIGQISSEVPQNLSASRPQDRQFILSSKKLLLSDSGFYLCAWSPTGGSNQPRHFGDGTRLSIL.

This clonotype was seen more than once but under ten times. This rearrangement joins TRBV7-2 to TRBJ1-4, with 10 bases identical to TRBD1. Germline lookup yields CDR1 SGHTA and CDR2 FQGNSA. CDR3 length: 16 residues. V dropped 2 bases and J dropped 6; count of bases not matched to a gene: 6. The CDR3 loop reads CASSLLSGTGDEKLFF. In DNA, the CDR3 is TGTGCCAGCAGCTTACTCTCGGGGACAGGGGATGAAAAACTGTTTTTT.

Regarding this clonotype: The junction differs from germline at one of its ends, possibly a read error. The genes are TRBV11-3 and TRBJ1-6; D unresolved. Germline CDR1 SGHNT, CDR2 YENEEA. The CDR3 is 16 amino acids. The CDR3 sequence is CASGLVQPARNSHLHF. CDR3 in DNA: TGTGCCAGCGGCTTAGTCCAGCCTGCACGGAATTCACACCTCCACTTT. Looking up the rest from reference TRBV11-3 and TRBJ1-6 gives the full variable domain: EAGVVQSPRYKIIEKKQPVAFWCNPISGHNTLYWYLQNLGQGPELLIRYENEEAVDDSQLPKDRFSAERLKGVDSTLKIQPAELGDSAVYLCASGLVQPARNSHLHFGNGTRLTVT.

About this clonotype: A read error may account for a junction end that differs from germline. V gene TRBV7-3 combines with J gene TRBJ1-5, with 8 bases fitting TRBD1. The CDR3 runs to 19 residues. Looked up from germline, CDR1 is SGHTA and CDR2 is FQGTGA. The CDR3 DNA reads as TGTGCCAGCAGCCCTAGGAAGCGGACAGGGATAAGTAGCAATCAGCCCCTGCATTTT. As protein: CASSPRKRTGISSNQPLHF. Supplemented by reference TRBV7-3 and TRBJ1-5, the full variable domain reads GAGVSQTPSNKVTEKGKYVELRCDPISGHTALYWYRQSLGQGPEFLIYFQGTGAADDSGLPNDRFFAVRPEGSVSTLKIQRTERGDSAVYLCASSPRKRTGISSNQPLHFGDGTRLSIL.

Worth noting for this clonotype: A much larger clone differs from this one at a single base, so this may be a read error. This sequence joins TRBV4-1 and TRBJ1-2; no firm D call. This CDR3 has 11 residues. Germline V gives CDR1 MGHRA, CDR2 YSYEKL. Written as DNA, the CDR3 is TGCGTCAGCAGCCAAGTCAACAGCCCAGTCTTC. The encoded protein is CVSSQVNSPVF.